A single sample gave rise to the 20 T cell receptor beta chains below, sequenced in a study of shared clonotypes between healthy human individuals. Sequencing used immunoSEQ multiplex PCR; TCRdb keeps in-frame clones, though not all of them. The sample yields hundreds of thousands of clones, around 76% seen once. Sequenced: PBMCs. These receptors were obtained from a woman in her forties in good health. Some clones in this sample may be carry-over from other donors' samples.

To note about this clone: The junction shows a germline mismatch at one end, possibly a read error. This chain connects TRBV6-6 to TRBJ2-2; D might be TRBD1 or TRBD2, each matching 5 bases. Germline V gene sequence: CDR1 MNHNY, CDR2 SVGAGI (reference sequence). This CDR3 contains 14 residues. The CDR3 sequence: CASRSGTDTGELSF. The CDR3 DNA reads TGTGCCAGCAGGTCAGGTACGGACACCGGGGAGCTGTCTTTT.

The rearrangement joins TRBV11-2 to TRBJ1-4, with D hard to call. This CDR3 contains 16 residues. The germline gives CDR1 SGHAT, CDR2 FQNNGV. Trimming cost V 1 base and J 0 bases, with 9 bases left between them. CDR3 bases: TGTGCCAGCAGCTTAGGTGGTGGGGCAACTAATGAAAAACTGTTTTTT. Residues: CASSLGGGATNEKLFF. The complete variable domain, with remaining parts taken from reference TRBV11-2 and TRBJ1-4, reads EAGVAQSPRYKIIEKRQSVAFWCNPISGHATLYWYQQILGQGPKLLIQFQNNGVVDDSQLPKDRFSAERLKGVDSTLKIQPAKLEDSAVYLCASSLGGGATNEKLFFGSGTQLSVL.

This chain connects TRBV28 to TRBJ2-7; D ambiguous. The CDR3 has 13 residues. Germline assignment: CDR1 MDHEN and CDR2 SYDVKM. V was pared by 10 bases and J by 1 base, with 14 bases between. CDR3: CAILNARSYEQYF. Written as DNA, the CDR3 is TGTGCCATCCTTAACGCCCGATCCTACGAGCAGTACTTC.

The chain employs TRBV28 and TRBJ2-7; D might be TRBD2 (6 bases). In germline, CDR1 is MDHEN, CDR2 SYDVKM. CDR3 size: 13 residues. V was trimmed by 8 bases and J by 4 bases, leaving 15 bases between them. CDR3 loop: CASSEGGVYEQYF. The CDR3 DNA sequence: TGTGCCAGCTCGGAGGGTGGCGTTTACGAGCAGTACTTC.

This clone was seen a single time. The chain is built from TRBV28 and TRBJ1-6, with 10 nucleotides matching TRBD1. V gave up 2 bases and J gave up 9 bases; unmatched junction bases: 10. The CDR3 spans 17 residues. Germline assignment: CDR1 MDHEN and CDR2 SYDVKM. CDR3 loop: CASSLIMGQGRGSPLHF. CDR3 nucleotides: TGTGCCAGCAGTTTAATCATGGGACAGGGGAGGGGTTCACCCCTCCACTTT.

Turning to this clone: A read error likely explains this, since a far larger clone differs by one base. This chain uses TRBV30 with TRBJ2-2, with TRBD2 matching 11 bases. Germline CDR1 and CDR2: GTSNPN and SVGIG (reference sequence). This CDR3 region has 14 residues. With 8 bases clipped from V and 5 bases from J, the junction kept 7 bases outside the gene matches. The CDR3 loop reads CAPLRLAGTGELFF. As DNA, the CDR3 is TGTGCCCCCCTCCGACTAGCGGGAACCGGGGAGCTGTTTTTT.

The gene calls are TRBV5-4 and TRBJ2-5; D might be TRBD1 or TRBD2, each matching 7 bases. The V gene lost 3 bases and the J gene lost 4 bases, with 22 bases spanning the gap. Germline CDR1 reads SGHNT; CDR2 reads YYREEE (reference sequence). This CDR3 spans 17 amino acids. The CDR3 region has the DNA TGTGCCAGCAGCTCAACCAGGGGGGCGGGGGCAAGAGAGACCCAGTACTTC. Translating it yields CASSSTRGAGARETQYF.

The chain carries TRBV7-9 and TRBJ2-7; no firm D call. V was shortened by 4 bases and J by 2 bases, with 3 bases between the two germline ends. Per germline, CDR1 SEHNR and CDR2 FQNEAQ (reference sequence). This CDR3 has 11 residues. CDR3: CASSSTYEQYF. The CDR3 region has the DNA TGTGCCAGCAGCTCAACCTACGAGCAGTACTTC.

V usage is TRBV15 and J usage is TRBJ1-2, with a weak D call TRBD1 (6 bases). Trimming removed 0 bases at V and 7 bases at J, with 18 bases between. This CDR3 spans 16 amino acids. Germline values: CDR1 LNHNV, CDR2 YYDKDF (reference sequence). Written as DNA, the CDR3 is TGTGCCACCAGCAGAGATGGTACAGGGAGGTCGCGTGGCTACACCTTC. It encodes CATSRDGTGRSRGYTF.

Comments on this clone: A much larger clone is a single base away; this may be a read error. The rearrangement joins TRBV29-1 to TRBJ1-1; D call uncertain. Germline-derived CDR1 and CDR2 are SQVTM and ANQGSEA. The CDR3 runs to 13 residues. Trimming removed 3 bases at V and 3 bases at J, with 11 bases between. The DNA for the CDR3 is TGCAGCGTTGAGGCAGGTGGGGACACTGAAGCTTTCTTT. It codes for CSVEAGGDTEAFF. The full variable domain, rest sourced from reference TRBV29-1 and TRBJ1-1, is SAVISQKPSRDICQRGTSLTIQCQVDSQVTMMFWYRQQPGQSLTLIATANQGSEATYESGFVIDKFPISRPNLTFSTLTVSNMSPEDSSIYLCSVEAGGDTEAFFGQGTRLTVV.

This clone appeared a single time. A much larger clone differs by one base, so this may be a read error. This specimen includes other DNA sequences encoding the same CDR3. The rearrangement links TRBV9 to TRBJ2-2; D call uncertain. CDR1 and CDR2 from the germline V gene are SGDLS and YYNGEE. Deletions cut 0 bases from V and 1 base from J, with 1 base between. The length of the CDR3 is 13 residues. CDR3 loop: CASSVGNTGELFF. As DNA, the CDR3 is TGTGCCAGCAGCGTAGGGAACACCGGGGAGCTGTTTTTT.

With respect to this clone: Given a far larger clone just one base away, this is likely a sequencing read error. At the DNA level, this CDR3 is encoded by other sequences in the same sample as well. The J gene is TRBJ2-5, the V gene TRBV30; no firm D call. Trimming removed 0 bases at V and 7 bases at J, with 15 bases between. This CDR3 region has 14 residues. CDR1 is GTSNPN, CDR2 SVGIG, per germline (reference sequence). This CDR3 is CAWSVIGNLGTQYF. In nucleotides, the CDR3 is TGTGCCTGGAGTGTAATAGGCAACCTTGGGACCCAGTACTTC.

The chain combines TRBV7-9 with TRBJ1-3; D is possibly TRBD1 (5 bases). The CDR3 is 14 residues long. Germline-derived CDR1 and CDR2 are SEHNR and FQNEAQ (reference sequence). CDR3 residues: CAEGAGDSGNTIYF. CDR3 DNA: TGTGCGGAAGGAGCGGGGGACTCTGGAAACACCATATATTTT.

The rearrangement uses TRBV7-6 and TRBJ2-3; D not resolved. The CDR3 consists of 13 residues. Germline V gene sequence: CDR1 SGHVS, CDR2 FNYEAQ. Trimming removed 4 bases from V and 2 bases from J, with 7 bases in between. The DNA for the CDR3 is TGTGCCAGCAGCTCATCCACCACAGATACGCAGTATTTT. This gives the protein CASSSSTTDTQYF.

The CDR3 nucleotides are TGTGCCAGCAGCTTAGCTGGTGAGCCCCAGGTTCCGTTCTTC. Translated, it gives CASSLAGEPQVPFF. The chain is built from TRBV11-2 and TRBJ2-1; D is uncertain. Germline V CDR1 and CDR2: SGHAT, FQNNGV. The V and J ends lost 1 base and 15 bases respectively, with 19 bases between them. The length of the CDR3 is 14 residues.

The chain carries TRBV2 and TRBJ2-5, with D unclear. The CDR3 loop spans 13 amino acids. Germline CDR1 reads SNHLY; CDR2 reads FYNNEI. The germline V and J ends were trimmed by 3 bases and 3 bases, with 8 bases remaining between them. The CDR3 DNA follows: TGTGCCAGCAGTGATGACACGAAAGAGACCCAGTACTTC. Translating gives CASSDDTKETQYF. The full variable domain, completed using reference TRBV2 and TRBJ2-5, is EPEVTQTPSHQVTQMGQEVILRCVPISNHLYFYWYRQILGQKVEFLVSFYNNEISEKSEIFDDQFSVERPDGSNFTLKIRSTKLEDSAMYFCASSDDTKETQYFGPGTRLLVL.

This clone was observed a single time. The CDR3 nucleotides are TGTGCCAGCTCCGGTGCACTAGCGGGAGAAGGGACCCAGTACTTC. This translates into CASSGALAGEGTQYF. The V call is TRBV18, the J call TRBJ2-5, with 11 bases fitting TRBD2. Unmatched junction bases numbered 10, after V lost 6 bases and J lost 7 bases. Germline CDR1 KGHSH, CDR2 LQKENI. This CDR3 comprises 15 residues.

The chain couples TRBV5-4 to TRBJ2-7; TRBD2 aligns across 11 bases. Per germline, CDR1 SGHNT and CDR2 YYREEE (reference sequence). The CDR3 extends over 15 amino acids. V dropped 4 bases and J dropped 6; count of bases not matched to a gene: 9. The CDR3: CASSRRLAGLSEQYF. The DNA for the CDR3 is TGTGCCAGCAGCAGACGACTAGCGGGATTAAGCGAGCAGTACTTC.

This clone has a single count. CDR3: CASSLDKLGEQYF. The CDR3 DNA sequence: TGTGCCAGCAGCTTAGATAAGTTGGGCGAGCAGTACTTC. The chain is built from TRBV7-2 and TRBJ2-7, with D unclear. Deletions cut 1 base from V and 6 bases from J, with 10 bases between. This CDR3 region has 13 residues. Germline V gives CDR1 SGHTA, CDR2 FQGNSA.

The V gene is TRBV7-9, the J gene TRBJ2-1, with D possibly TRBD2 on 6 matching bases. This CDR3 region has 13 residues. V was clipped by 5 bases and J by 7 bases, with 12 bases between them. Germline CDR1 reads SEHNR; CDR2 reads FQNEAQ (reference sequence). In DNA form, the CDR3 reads TGTGCCAGCAGCACCGGGGGTAGGAATGAGCAGTTCTTC. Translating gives CASSTGGRNEQFF.